This entry lists 5 T cell receptor beta chains sequenced from one sample in a study of T cell repertoires in cytomegalovirus infection. A single record per CDR3 protein comes from TCRdb applying MiXCR to the reads. The sample contains fewer than 400,000 distinct CDR3 sequences, roughly 20% of which appear only once. Source material: PBMCs. The receptors originated from a human donor in good health (CMV status not recorded). Some clones in this sample may be carry-over from other donors' samples.

This clonotype was recorded a few times. V is TRBV19 and J is TRBJ2-5; the D gene is possibly TRBD2 (7 bases). The CDR3 loop spans 16 amino acids. Trimming took 4 bases from V and 1 from J, leaving 16 bases between them. Per germline, CDR1 LNHDA and CDR2 SQIVND (reference sequence). The CDR3 DNA reads as TGTGCCAGTAGTACCCTGGGAGGGGGATTCCAAGAGACCCAGTACTTC. Protein sequence: CASSTLGGGFQETQYF. The entire variable domain, with the rest obtained from reference TRBV19 and TRBJ2-5, is as follows: DGGITQSPKYLFRKEGQNVTLSCEQNLNHDAMYWYRQDPGQGLRLIYYSQIVNDFQKGDIAEGYSVSREKKESFPLTVTSAQKNPTAFYLCASSTLGGGFQETQYFGPGTRLLVL.

This clonotype was detected only a few times. The chain links TRBV7-6 to TRBJ2-1; 14 bases are a match to TRBD2. CDR1 and CDR2 (germline): SGHVS, FNYEAQ. V was clipped by 4 bases and J by 4 bases; unmatched bases: 3. The CDR3 sequence is 16 residues long. CDR3 amino acids: CASSYRTSGGYNEQFF. The CDR3 region has the DNA TGTGCCAGCAGCTACCGGACTAGCGGGGGGTACAATGAGCAGTTCTTC.

V gene TRBV4-1 combines with J gene TRBJ2-7; TRBD1 agrees at 7 bases. Germline-derived CDR1 and CDR2 are MGHRA and YSYEKL. Trimming took 1 base from V and 9 from J; bases not matched to a gene: 12. This CDR3 is 15 amino acids long. The DNA for the CDR3 is TGCGCCAGCAGCCAAGCCGGGACAGTCCCTGAGGGGCAGTACTTC. This translates into CASSQAGTVPEGQYF.

This clonotype has ten or more counts. This chain joins TRBV7-8 and TRBJ1-1; no firm D call. Between the trimmed V and J ends, which lost 5 bases and 8 bases, there was a span of 15 bases. The CDR3 consists of 13 residues. Per the germline V gene, CDR1 is SGHVS and CDR2 is FQNEAQ. The CDR3: CASSVGRETEAFF. For the CDR3, the DNA is TGTGCCAGCAGCGTTGGGCGAGAAACCGAAGCTTTCTTT. Full variable domain (rest looked up from reference TRBV7-8 and TRBJ1-1): GAGVSQSPRYKVAKRGQDVALRCDPISGHVSLFWYQQALGQGPEFLTYFQNEAQLDKSGLPSDRFFAERPEGSVSTLKIQRTQQEDSAVYLCASSVGRETEAFFGQGTRLTVV.

This clonotype has more than one count but fewer than ten. V is TRBV12-3 or TRBV12-4 and J is TRBJ1-1; tentatively, D is TRBD1 (5 bases). This CDR3 region has 14 residues. V was shortened by 1 base and J by 6 bases, with 12 bases between the two germline ends. This chain's CDR3 is CASSLGGSGAEAFF. As DNA, the CDR3 is TGTGCCAGCAGTTTAGGAGGATCGGGGGCTGAAGCTTTCTTT.